This T cell receptor beta chain was retrieved from a study of beta chain features in type 1 diabetes. A sort by CD45RO/CCR7/CD25/CD127/CD95/CD27 yielded CD4+ naive, central memory, regulatory and stem cell-like memory cells. TCRB transcripts that were expressed got sequenced, as all of the isolated RNA had been reverse transcribed. Libraries were prepared by immunoSEQ multiplex PCR; TCRdb keeps only in-frame clonotypes and omits some of them. The sample has hundreds of thousands of clones, about 29% seen once. The CDR3 consists of 16 residues. The sequencing input was naive CD4+ T cells from blood. The TCR originated in a man aged 18 to 35 in good health. The chain combines TRBV1 with TRBJ2-1; the D call of TRBD2 is as the table states it, not checked on the DNA. TRBV1 is classified as a pseudogene. The CDR3 region has the DNA TGCACCAGCAGCCACCCCGCGCGAGGGAGCCACAATGAGCAGTTCTTC. It translates to CTSSHPARGSHNEQFF.